The 14 T cell receptor beta chains given below trace back to one sample, sequenced in a study of blood T cell repertoires in COVID-19. Measured with immunoSEQ multiplex PCR; TCRdb has only the in-frame clones, and not every one. Found here are about 220,000 clones, more than 75% of them singletons; the top ten hold under 3.5%. Sequencing was performed on peripheral blood. The receptors here all came from a man aged 50 or older who had recovered from COVID-19.

This clone has only a few counts. The chain joins TRBV15 to TRBJ2-7, with D maybe TRBD1 (5 bases). Germline V gene data show CDR1 as LNHNV and CDR2 as YYDKDF (reference sequence). This CDR3 spans 15 amino acids. V gave up 1 base and J gave up 4 bases, with 14 bases separating them. CDR3 loop: CATSRVRKGVYEQYF. CDR3 nucleotide sequence: TGTGCCACCAGCAGAGTTCGTAAAGGGGTTTACGAGCAGTACTTC.

The rearrangement joins TRBV11-3 to TRBJ2-2, with 8 bases identical to TRBD1. After removal of 4 bases from V and 5 bases from J, the junction contained 6 bases not matched to a gene. Germline CDR1 and CDR2: SGHNT and YENEEA. There are 15 residues in the CDR3. CDR3 in amino acids: CASSWGRGRTGELFF. The CDR3 bases are TGTGCCAGCAGCTGGGGCAGGGGGCGAACCGGGGAGCTGTTTTTT.

V gene TRBV19 combines with J gene TRBJ1-5, with D hard to call. V was clipped by 7 bases and J by 2 bases, with 12 bases between them. The CDR3 sequence is 14 residues long. Germline values: CDR1 LNHDA, CDR2 SQIVND (reference sequence). CDR3 coding DNA: TGTGCCAGTACGGAGGGAGGCGGCAATCAGCCCCAGCATTTT. Amino acid sequence: CASTEGGGNQPQHF.

This chain links TRBV21-1 with TRBJ1-6; the DNA was not used to check the table's D call, TRBD1. TRBV21-1 is classified as a pseudogene. CDR3 size: 19 residues. DNA for the CDR3: TGTGCCAGCAGCAAACGGCTGGGGCTCTCACGCTCCTATAATTCACCCCTCCACTTT. As protein: CASSKRLGLSRSYNSPLHF.

This rearrangement joins TRBV6-5 to TRBJ2-7; D unclear. From germline, CDR1 is MNHEY and CDR2 SVGAGI. The V end lost 5 bases, the J end lost 2 bases, and 13 bases lay between the germline ends. The CDR3 consists of 14 residues. CDR3 DNA sequence: TGTGCCAGCAGTCCGCGCGTAGCCGCCTACGAGCAGTACTTC. Translating it yields CASSPRVAAYEQYF.

The V gene is TRBV6-2 or TRBV6-3, the J gene TRBJ1-6; D perhaps matches TRBD1 (5 bases). The CDR3 spans 13 residues. The germline V gene encodes CDR1 MNHEY and CDR2 SVGEGT. V was trimmed by 2 bases and J by 9 bases, leaving 8 bases between them. The CDR3 loop is CASSYRGSSPLHF. The CDR3 region has the DNA TGTGCCAGCAGTTACAGGGGAAGTTCACCCCTCCACTTT.

The J gene is TRBJ2-3, the V gene TRBV19; no clear D gene. Trimming shortened V by 5 bases and J by 6 bases, and 12 bases separated the two germline ends. The CDR3 spans 13 residues. Germline assignment: CDR1 LNHDA and CDR2 SQIVND (reference sequence). CDR3 bases: TGTGCCAGTAGTTCGACGACTGGGGATACGCAGTATTTT. It yields the protein CASSSTTGDTQYF.

The chain links TRBV27 to TRBJ2-3, with 8 bases matching TRBD2. CDR3 length: 17 amino acids. Trimming at V came to 8 bases and at J to 2 bases, leaving 15 bases not matched to a gene. The germline gives CDR1 MNHEY, CDR2 SMNVEV (reference sequence). CDR3 amino acids: CASGSAYSGAPTDTQYF. CDR3 nucleotide sequence: TGTGCCAGCGGTTCTGCCTATAGCGGGGCCCCCACAGATACGCAGTATTTT.

The chain carries TRBV27 and TRBJ1-5; TRBD1 is a possible D gene (5 bases). CDR3 length equals 15 residues. CDR1 MNHEY and CDR2 SMNVEV come from the germline V gene (reference sequence). Trimming removed 0 bases from V and 4 bases from J, with 10 bases in between. As DNA, the CDR3 is TGTGCCAGCAGTTTATCGTCCAGGGATAATCAGCCCCAGCATTTT. Its translation: CASSLSSRDNQPQHF.

V and J are TRBV28 and TRBJ2-7; D uncertain. Germline CDR1 MDHEN, CDR2 SYDVKM. The CDR3 has 13 residues. Trimming removed 4 bases from V and 6 bases from J, with 13 bases in between. The CDR3 protein is CASSSPGFGEQYF. The CDR3 DNA follows: TGTGCCAGCAGTTCGCCAGGCTTCGGCGAGCAGTACTTC.

V gene TRBV7-9 combines with J gene TRBJ2-7; TRBD1 is a possible D gene (6 bases). Germline V gene lookup returns CDR1 SEHNR and CDR2 FQNEAQ (reference sequence). The CDR3 sequence is 12 residues long. Trimming left V 6 bases short and J 6 bases short, with 12 bases between. CDR3 sequence: CASRHPRGEQYF. In DNA, the CDR3 is TGTGCCAGCAGACACCCCAGGGGCGAGCAGTACTTC.

The chain links TRBV28 to TRBJ1-1; 10 positions match TRBD1. The CDR3 consists of 15 residues. Germline values: CDR1 MDHEN, CDR2 SYDVKM. Unmatched junction bases numbered 7, after V lost 5 bases and J lost 4 bases. The CDR3 DNA reads TGTGCCAGCAGTCTTGGTGGACAGGGGGGCACTGAAGCTTTCTTT. This codes for CASSLGGQGGTEAFF.

The chain joins TRBV6-5 to TRBJ2-2; possibly TRBD2 for D (6 bases). Trimming shortened V by 6 bases and J by 0 bases, and 11 bases separated the two germline ends. The germline V gene encodes CDR1 MNHEY and CDR2 SVGAGI. This CDR3 is built from 15 residues. This CDR3 is CASRKTRSNTGELFF. As DNA, the CDR3 is TGTGCCAGCAGGAAGACTAGATCGAACACCGGGGAGCTGTTTTTT.

The rearrangement joins TRBV27 to TRBJ2-7; 7 bases are a match to TRBD1. Germline values: CDR1 MNHEY, CDR2 SMNVEV (reference sequence). The CDR3 contains 16 residues. V gave up 1 base and J gave up 4 bases; unmatched junction bases: 10. The chain's CDR3 is CASSLFPLGRGYEQYF. DNA of the CDR3: TGTGCCAGCAGTTTATTTCCGTTGGGCAGGGGGTACGAGCAGTACTTC.